This T cell receptor beta chain is drawn from a study of cytomegalovirus exposure and HLA in healthy donors. The V gene lost 0 bases and the J gene lost 2 bases, with 9 bases spanning the gap. CDR1 and CDR2 from the germline V gene are SGDLS and YYNGEE. The CDR3 has 14 residues. Primers: 60 Vbeta forward and 13 Jbeta reverse. Profiled with immunoSEQ multiplex PCR; TCRdb holds only in-frame clones, not every one. Of more than 120,000 clones listed, 82% are singletons. Study-wide points: The later analysis indicated that the majority of CMV-associated TCR beta chains appeared HLA-restricted. With later analysis, a missense DCLRE1C variant became linked to TCR beta V- and J-gene trimming.

Points on this clone: Its antigen is as yet unknown.

The chain links TRBV9 to TRBJ2-7; perhaps TRBD1 as D (6 bases). This clonotype was obtained from a male donor in good health and CMV-seronegative. The sequencing input was PBMCs. CDR3 residues: CASSVGTGPYEQYF. As DNA, the CDR3 is TGTGCCAGCAGCGTAGGTACAGGGCCCTACGAGCAGTACTTC.